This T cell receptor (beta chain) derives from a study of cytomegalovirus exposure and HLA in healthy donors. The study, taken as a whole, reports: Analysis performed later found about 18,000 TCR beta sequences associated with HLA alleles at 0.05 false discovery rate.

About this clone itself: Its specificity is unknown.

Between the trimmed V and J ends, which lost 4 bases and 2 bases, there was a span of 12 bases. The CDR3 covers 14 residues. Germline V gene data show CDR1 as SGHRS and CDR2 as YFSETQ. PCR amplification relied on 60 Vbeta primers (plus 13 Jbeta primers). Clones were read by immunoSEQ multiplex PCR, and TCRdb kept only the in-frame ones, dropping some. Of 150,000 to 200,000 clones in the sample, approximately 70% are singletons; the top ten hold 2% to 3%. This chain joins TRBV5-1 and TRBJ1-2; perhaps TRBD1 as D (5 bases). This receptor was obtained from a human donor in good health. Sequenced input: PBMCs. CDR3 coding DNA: TGCGCCAGCAGCCAAGTGGGGGGGAACTATGGCTACACCTTC. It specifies CASSQVGGNYGYTF.